One sample yielded the 18 T cell receptor beta chains listed below, sequenced in a study of cytomegalovirus exposure and HLA in healthy donors. Use of 60 Vbeta and 13 Jbeta primers characterized the PCR. Clones were read by immunoSEQ multiplex PCR, and TCRdb kept only the in-frame ones, dropping some. The top ten hold approximately 4% of the sample, which has 95,000 to 100,000 clones, less than 80% seen once. The sample consisted of PBMCs. These receptors were collected from a man aged 40-55 years in good health and CMV-seronegative.

In its sample, this clone was seen a few times. The chain joins TRBV11-2 to TRBJ1-5; 7 bases are shared with TRBD1. Per the germline V gene, CDR1 is SGHAT and CDR2 is FQNNGV. Trimming cost V 0 bases and J 15 bases; bases outside gene matches: 8. The CDR3 contains 13 residues. CDR3 sequence (DNA): TGTGCCAGCAGCTTAGAATCGGCGGGACAGCGGCATTTT. Its protein product is CASSLESAGQRHF.

V usage is TRBV19 and J usage is TRBJ1-5, with D perhaps TRBD1 (5 bases). This CDR3 contains 15 residues. Germline V gene data show CDR1 as LNHDA and CDR2 as SQIVND (reference sequence). V gave up 7 bases and J gave up 1 base, with 14 bases separating them. CDR3 DNA: TGTGCCAGTATTATGGGGCCGGCAAGCAATCAGCCCCAGCATTTT. This sequence encodes CASIMGPASNQPQHF.

The chain is built from TRBV30 and TRBJ1-3; tentatively, D is TRBD1 (5 bases). Trimming stripped 1 base from V and 2 bases from J, with 9 bases between. The CDR3 has 14 amino acids. The germline V gene has CDR1 GTSNPN and CDR2 SVGIG (reference sequence). The CDR3 DNA follows: TGTGCCTGGAGTGAAGGGGTTGCTGGAAACACCATATATTTT. Its translation: CAWSEGVAGNTIYF.

The rearrangement joins TRBV5-1 to TRBJ2-5; perhaps TRBD2 as D (5 bases). This CDR3 spans 16 amino acids. Trimming removed 2 bases from V and 1 base from J, with 15 bases in between. Looked up from germline, CDR1 is SGHRS and CDR2 is YFSETQ. CDR3 bases: TGCGCCAGCAGCTTTCCGGGGAATAACGGCCAAGAGACCCAGTACTTC. This translates into CASSFPGNNGQETQYF.

The chain employs TRBV18 and TRBJ2-4; TRBD1 agrees at 7 bases. V trimming: 4 bases; J trimming: 4 bases; junction bases outside the gene matches: 7. CDR1 KGHSH and CDR2 LQKENI come from the germline V gene. The CDR3 runs 15 residues. DNA for the CDR3: TGTGCCAGCTCACTATCACCGGGACAGAAAAACATTCAGTACTTC. Encoded protein: CASSLSPGQKNIQYF.

The chain uses TRBV2 and TRBJ1-1, with 8 bases fitting TRBD1. The CDR3 is made up of 15 amino acids. The V gene end was trimmed by 6 bases and the J gene end by 4 bases; junction bases not matched to a gene: 10. In germline, CDR1 is SNHLY, CDR2 FYNNEI. The CDR3 nucleotides are TGTGCCAGCAGGACCGACAGGGGTGGGCTCACTGAAGCTTTCTTT. Its translation: CASRTDRGGLTEAFF.

This clone was found a few times. The chain combines TRBV2 with TRBJ1-6; D uncertain. Germline CDR1 SNHLY, CDR2 FYNNEI. The CDR3 has 14 residues. Trimming left V 6 bases short and J 7 bases short, with 13 bases between. In DNA form, the CDR3 reads TGTGCCAGCAGGCTCACGAGGAACAATTCACCCCTCCACTTT. This gives the protein CASRLTRNNSPLHF.

J is TRBJ1-6 and V is TRBV19; maybe TRBD1 (6 bases). This CDR3 is 15 amino acids long. The V gene lost 6 bases and the J gene lost 0 bases, with 9 bases spanning the gap. Looked up from germline, CDR1 is LNHDA and CDR2 is SQIVND (reference sequence). The CDR3 loop reads CASSTGNSYNSPLHF. CDR3 bases: TGTGCCAGTAGCACAGGGAACTCCTATAATTCACCCCTCCACTTT. Together with reference TRBV19 and TRBJ1-6, the CDR3 gives the full variable domain: DGGITQSPKYLFRKEGQNVTLSCEQNLNHDAMYWYRQDPGQGLRLIYYSQIVNDFQKGDIAEGYSVSREKKESFPLTVTSAQKNPTAFYLCASSTGNSYNSPLHFGNGTRLTVT.

The rearrangement links TRBV9 to TRBJ1-1; D possibly corresponds to TRBD1 (5 bases). V lost 2 bases and J 0 bases, leaving 8 bases between the germline ends. Per the germline V gene, CDR1 is SGDLS and CDR2 is YYNGEE. There are 14 residues in the CDR3. CDR3 in amino acids: CASSVGQVNTEAFF. For the CDR3, the DNA is TGTGCCAGCAGCGTCGGACAAGTGAACACTGAAGCTTTCTTT. Full variable domain (missing parts from reference TRBV9 and TRBJ1-1): DSGVTQTPKHLITATGQRVTLRCSPRSGDLSVYWYQQSLDQGLQFLIQYYNGEERAKGNILERFSAQQFPDLHSELNLSSLELGDSALYFCASSVGQVNTEAFFGQGTRLTVV.

The chain is built from TRBV20-1 and TRBJ1-2; D perhaps matches TRBD1 (5 bases). V dropped 3 bases and J dropped 10 bases, with 9 bases sitting between them. Germline CDR1 and CDR2: DFQATT and SNEGSKA (reference sequence). CDR3 length: 10 amino acids. CDR3 nucleotides: TGCAGTGCTAGTGACAGCCTCTACACCTTC. As protein: CSASDSLYTF.

The chain joins TRBV5-6 to TRBJ2-2, with D perhaps matching TRBD2 (5 bases). Germline V lookup: CDR1 SGHDT, CDR2 YYEEEE. The V end was cut by 3 bases, the J end by 4 bases, with 22 bases between. The CDR3 consists of 18 residues. In nucleotides, the CDR3 is TGTGCCAGCAGCTCGAGGCTCTGGGCAGGAGGACTCACCGGGGAGCTGTTTTTT. Protein sequence: CASSSRLWAGGLTGELFF.

The chain links TRBV5-4 to TRBJ1-2, with 9 bases identical to TRBD1. The trim removed 2 bases at V and 7 bases at J, leaving 9 bases unmatched. Germline values: CDR1 SGHNT, CDR2 YYREEE (reference sequence). CDR3 length: 15 amino acids. CDR3 DNA: TGTGCCAGCAGCTTACGGACAGGGGATATTTCTGGCTACACCTTC. Translating it yields CASSLRTGDISGYTF.

The chain has TRBV5-8 and TRBJ2-3; D remains unclear. The CDR3 contains 15 residues. The ends were cut back, 0 bases at V and 7 bases at J, with 15 bases in the middle. Germline V CDR1 and CDR2: SGHTS, YDEGEE. As DNA, the CDR3 is TGTGCCAGCAGCTTGGGGTCGGTCCCATCGAATACGCAGTATTTT. This translates into CASSLGSVPSNTQYF.

Here the CDR3 reads CASSSMDRASYNEQFF. CDR3 DNA: TGTGCCAGCAGCTCTATGGACAGGGCATCCTACAATGAGCAGTTCTTC. The V call is TRBV11-2, the J call TRBJ2-1; 8 bases agree with TRBD1. The length of the CDR3 is 16 residues. The ends lost 4 bases at V and 1 base at J; junction bases unmatched: 6. The germline V gene has CDR1 SGHAT and CDR2 FQNNGV.

The chain's CDR3 is CASSSTGKSEQYV. In DNA form, the CDR3 reads TGTGCCAGCAGTTCGACAGGGAAGAGCGAGCAGTACGTC. This chain joins TRBV7-9 and TRBJ2-7; 7 bases are a match to TRBD1. The CDR3 contains 13 residues. From germline, CDR1 is SEHNR and CDR2 FQNEAQ (reference sequence). Unmatched junction bases numbered 8, after V lost 6 bases and J lost 6 bases.

V gene TRBV29-1 combines with J gene TRBJ1-1; the D gene is possibly TRBD1 (6 bases). The V gene lost 8 bases and the J gene lost 6 bases, with 16 bases spanning the gap. In germline, CDR1 is SQVTM, CDR2 ANQGSEA. The CDR3 runs 12 residues. The CDR3 is CSSTGSKAEAFF. The CDR3 coding sequence is TGCAGCTCCACAGGGTCTAAAGCTGAAGCTTTCTTT.

The V and J genes are TRBV2 and TRBJ1-2; D remains ambiguous. Germline values: CDR1 SNHLY, CDR2 FYNNEI. V shed 2 bases and J shed 4 bases, with 11 bases lying between them. The CDR3 runs to 14 residues. CDR3 region: CASSERGSSYGYTF. The CDR3 region has the DNA TGTGCCAGCAGTGAACGAGGGAGTAGCTATGGCTACACCTTC. The full variable domain, completed using reference TRBV2 and TRBJ1-2, is EPEVTQTPSHQVTQMGQEVILRCVPISNHLYFYWYRQILGQKVEFLVSFYNNEISEKSEIFDDQFSVERPDGSNFTLKIRSTKLEDSAMYFCASSERGSSYGYTFGSGTRLTVV.

This clone was observed a handful of times. V is TRBV6-1 and J is TRBJ1-6; the match to TRBD1 covers 7 bases. V was clipped by 6 bases and J by 7 bases; unmatched bases: 6. The CDR3 is made up of 14 amino acids. Germline assignment: CDR1 MNHNS and CDR2 SASEGT. CDR3 protein: CASRERQGNSPLHF. CDR3 DNA: TGTGCCAGCAGAGAGAGACAGGGAAATTCACCCCTCCACTTT.